The 32 T cell receptor beta chains in this list originate from one sample, sequenced in a study of regulatory T cells in long-lasting Graves disease. Libraries of TCR beta came from iRepertoire HTBI primers plus Arm-PCR of CDR3 regions. In TCRdb, the multiplex PCR reads were re-called with MiXCR into one record per CDR3 protein. Altogether 400,000 to 500,000 distinct CDR3 sequences are present, 20% to 25% being singletons, with the ten largest covering around 7%. The time point here: persistent/refractory GD, antithyroid drugs over 5 years with positive TRAb. PBMCs were the source of the RNA used for TCR sequencing. The sequences come from peripheral blood mononuclear cells (PBMCs), collected when the disease was refractory, from a patient treated with antithyroid drugs. The receptors shown here come from a female donor with Graves disease.

This clonotype was detected ten times or more. The chain carries TRBV2 and TRBJ1-6; D not certain. CDR3 length: 14 amino acids. Trimming shortened V by 5 bases and J by 11 bases, and 16 bases separated the two germline ends. Germline loops: CDR1 SNHLY, CDR2 FYNNEI. CDR3 DNA: TGTGCCAGCAGTCCAACTACTCCGCCAACACCCCTCCACTTT. Its protein is CASSPTTPPTPLHF.

Ten or more counts support this clonotype. The chain carries TRBV12-3 or TRBV12-4 and TRBJ1-5; D gene uncertain. The CDR3 runs 16 residues. Trimming shortened V by 2 bases and J by 1 base, and 12 bases separated the two germline ends. The CDR3 here is CASSLWLSISNQPQHF. In DNA, the CDR3 is TGTGCCAGCAGTTTATGGCTTTCGATAAGCAATCAGCCCCAGCATTTT.

This clonotype was seen a few times. V is TRBV9 and J is TRBJ2-7; 16 positions match TRBD2. V lost 2 bases to trimming and J lost 7 bases; unmatched junction nucleotides: 6. The CDR3 is 16 amino acids. Germline-derived CDR1 and CDR2 are SGDLS and YYNGEE. The CDR3 loop reads CASSVGLAGGPWEQYF. CDR3 in DNA: TGTGCCAGCAGCGTGGGACTAGCGGGAGGGCCTTGGGAGCAGTACTTC.

This clonotype was counted ten times or more. CDR3 nucleotide sequence: TGTGCCAGCAGTTACTCGAGGGACCCTGAATATGGCTACACCTTC. Its protein product is CASSYSRDPEYGYTF. The chain combines TRBV6-2 or TRBV6-3 with TRBJ1-2, with a weak D call TRBD1 (5 bases). Per germline, CDR1 MNHEY and CDR2 SVGEGT. CDR3 length equals 15 residues. Trimming stripped 0 bases from V and 5 bases from J, with 13 bases between.

This rearrangement joins TRBV4-1 to TRBJ1-2; D is ambiguous. Germline-derived CDR1 and CDR2 are MGHRA and YSYEKL. The CDR3 is 15 residues long. V lost 1 base to trimming and J lost 1 base, with 10 bases between them. The CDR3 is CASSQAALVNYGYTF. The DNA of the CDR3 is TGCGCCAGCAGCCAAGCAGCCCTCGTTAACTATGGCTACACCTTC.

This clonotype was seen many times. V usage is TRBV2 and J usage is TRBJ1-5; D is possibly TRBD1 (5 bases). V dropped 6 bases and J dropped 0 bases, with 9 bases sitting between them. Germline CDR1 SNHLY, CDR2 FYNNEI. This CDR3 region has 14 residues. CDR3 protein: CASSLDSSNQPQHF. In DNA, the CDR3 is TGTGCCAGCAGCTTAGACAGTAGCAATCAGCCCCAGCATTTT.

This clonotype was picked up a small number of times. At one end the junction does not follow the germline gene, possibly because of a read error. The V and J genes are TRBV20-1 and TRBJ2-5; possibly TRBD1 for D (6 bases). The CDR3 has 14 residues. Germline loops: CDR1 DFQATT, CDR2 SNEGSKA (reference sequence). The CDR3 bases are TGCAGTGCAAGAGGTCTCTCAGGGGAGGAGACCCAGTACTTC. Protein: CSARGLSGEETQYF.

This chain uses TRBV7-8 with TRBJ1-1, with D tentatively TRBD1 (5 bases). The V end was cut by 1 base, the J end by 5 bases, with 26 bases between. The germline V gene has CDR1 SGHVS and CDR2 FQNEAQ. The length of the CDR3 is 19 residues. This CDR3 reads CASSLGFGAGSGIGTEAFF. The CDR3 DNA reads TGTGCCAGCAGCTTAGGTTTCGGGGCAGGTTCGGGTATTGGAACTGAAGCTTTCTTT.

Many counts were recorded for this clonotype. V is TRBV28 and J is TRBJ1-2; D is perhaps TRBD1 (5 bases). V was cut by 5 bases and J by 7 bases, with 11 bases left in between. The CDR3 is 12 amino acids. The germline V gene has CDR1 MDHEN and CDR2 SYDVKM. CDR3 residues: CASSTGGVGYTF. CDR3 bases: TGTGCCAGCAGTACTGGGGGGGTTGGCTACACCTTC.

This clonotype was seen repeatedly, ten times or more. V is TRBV27 and J is TRBJ1-1, with no clear D. V was cut by 1 base and J by 1 base, with 7 bases left in between. The CDR3 consists of 14 residues. Germline CDR1 and CDR2: MNHEY and SMNVEV (reference sequence). CDR3 sequence reads: CASSLFRANTEAFF. The DNA for the CDR3 is TGTGCCAGCAGTTTATTCCGGGCGAACACTGAAGCTTTCTTT.

This clonotype was counted many times. This chain joins TRBV7-2 and TRBJ1-1; D may be TRBD1 (5 bases). CDR3 length equals 11 residues. The germline V and J ends were trimmed by 5 bases and 10 bases, with 11 bases remaining between them. Germline V gene data show CDR1 as SGHTA and CDR2 as FQGNSA. CDR3 loop: CASSDWGGAFF. CDR3 bases: TGTGCCAGCAGCGATTGGGGGGGAGCTTTCTTT.

This chain connects TRBV7-6 to TRBJ2-7; either TRBD1 or TRBD2 may supply D (5 bases each). The germline V and J ends were trimmed by 0 bases and 1 base, with 16 bases remaining between them. CDR1 and CDR2 from the germline V gene are SGHVS and FNYEAQ. The CDR3 is 17 amino acids. CDR3 amino acids: CASSLAESLEGSYEQYF. The CDR3 coding sequence is TGTGCCAGCAGCTTAGCCGAATCGCTAGAGGGGTCCTACGAGCAGTACTTC.

A few counts support this clonotype. The chain links TRBV19 to TRBJ1-1; D is possibly TRBD1 (5 bases). This CDR3 spans 18 amino acids. From germline, CDR1 is LNHDA and CDR2 SQIVND (reference sequence). V was clipped by 5 bases and J by 0 bases, with 22 bases between them. CDR3 amino acids: CASSRLARGVTMNTEAFF. In nucleotides, the CDR3 is TGTGCCAGTAGTCGTCTGGCCCGAGGGGTTACGATGAACACTGAAGCTTTCTTT.

This clonotype was observed a handful of times. The chain uses TRBV29-1 and TRBJ2-7, with D tentatively TRBD1 (5 bases). Germline V CDR1 and CDR2: SQVTM, ANQGSEA. The CDR3 totals 13 residues. V was cut by 4 bases and J by 5 bases, with 15 bases left in between. The CDR3 loop is CSVVPGLRDEQYF. In nucleotides, the CDR3 is TGCAGCGTTGTTCCAGGGTTGCGTGACGAGCAGTACTTC.

The rearrangement joins TRBV7-3 to TRBJ2-3; weak D call: TRBD2 (6 bases). CDR3 length: 16 amino acids. CDR1 SGHTA and CDR2 FQGTGA come from the germline V gene. V was trimmed by 4 bases and J by 0 bases, leaving 14 bases between them. CDR3 nucleotides: TGTGCCAGCAGCTCCGGGAGTAGCGGAAGCACAGATACGCAGTATTTT. Translated, it gives CASSSGSSGSTDTQYF. The whole variable domain, filled in from reference TRBV7-3 and TRBJ2-3, reads GAGVSQTPSNKVTEKGKYVELRCDPISGHTALYWYRQSLGQGPEFLIYFQGTGAADDSGLPNDRFFAVRPEGSVSTLKIQRTERGDSAVYLCASSSGSSGSTDTQYFGPGTRLTVL.

This clonotype was seen ten or more times. The chain is built from TRBV12-3 or TRBV12-4 and TRBJ1-2; D remains ambiguous. Trimming pared 4 bases from V and 4 bases from J, leaving 10 bases between. The CDR3 length is 13 residues. CDR3 region: CASSYLDTYGYTF. DNA of the CDR3: TGTGCCAGCAGTTACCTCGACACCTATGGCTACACCTTC.

This clonotype occurred a few times. Given a much more abundant clone one base away, this may be a read error. The chain joins TRBV6-5 to TRBJ2-2; D perhaps matches TRBD2 (5 bases). The CDR3 runs 13 residues. Per germline, CDR1 MNHEY and CDR2 SVGAGI. The CDR3 here is CASSYSNTGELLF. The CDR3 DNA is TGTGCCAGCAGTTACTCGAACACCGGGGAGCTGCTTTTT.

At least ten counts were recorded for this clonotype. This chain links TRBV12-3 or TRBV12-4 with TRBJ2-6; D is perhaps TRBD1 or TRBD2 (6 bases each). The CDR3 totals 16 residues. V was trimmed by 1 base and J by 4 bases, leaving 11 bases between them. The CDR3 DNA reads as TGTGCCAGCAGTTTAGTACAGGGAGGAGGGGCCAACGTCCTGACTTTC. Its protein is CASSLVQGGGANVLTF.

This clonotype was seen a handful of times. The CDR3 sequence is CASSGGTGWTDTQYF. For the CDR3, the DNA is TGTGCCAGCAGCGGGGGGACAGGGTGGACAGATACGCAGTATTTT. This chain joins TRBV11-2 and TRBJ2-3, with TRBD1 matching over 9 bases. CDR3 length: 15 amino acids. V gave up 5 bases and J gave up 3 bases; unmatched junction bases: 6. CDR1 and CDR2 from the germline V gene are SGHAT and FQNNGV.

In its sample, this clonotype was seen a few times. The V and J genes are TRBV13 and TRBJ1-2; D is undetermined. Germline CDR1 is PRHDT and CDR2 is FYEKMQ (reference sequence). The CDR3 contains 12 residues. V lost 4 bases to trimming and J lost 5 bases, with 8 bases between them. CDR3 amino acids: CASSSSYYGYTF. CDR3 DNA: TGTGCCAGCAGCTCCTCCTATTATGGCTACACCTTC.

The chain uses TRBV6-5 and TRBJ2-1, with D perhaps assigned TRBD1 or TRBD2 (5 bases each). This CDR3 has 12 residues. The germline V and J ends were trimmed by 2 bases and 14 bases, with 13 bases remaining between them. Germline CDR1 and CDR2: MNHEY and SVGAGI. The CDR3 DNA follows: TGTGCCAGCAGTTACCCTCCGGGGCCTGAGTTCTTC. It codes for CASSYPPGPEFF.

This clonotype was counted ten times or more. V usage is TRBV27 and J usage is TRBJ2-7; 8 bases fit TRBD1. Germline V gene lookup returns CDR1 MNHEY and CDR2 SMNVEV (reference sequence). Trimming cost V 5 bases and J 3 bases; bases outside gene matches: 6. The CDR3 has 14 amino acids. The CDR3 sequence is CASSPTTGVYEQYF. CDR3 DNA sequence: TGTGCCAGCAGTCCGACGACAGGGGTCTACGAGCAGTACTTC.

J is TRBJ2-7 and V is TRBV29-1, with TRBD2 as a possible D gene (7 bases). V was clipped by 2 bases and J by 2 bases, with 10 bases between them. The CDR3 consists of 13 residues. Germline V CDR1 and CDR2: SQVTM, ANQGSEA. CDR3 amino acids: CSVERGDTYEQYF. The CDR3 DNA sequence: TGCAGCGTTGAACGGGGGGACACCTACGAGCAGTACTTC.

This clonotype was counted many times. CDR3 bases: TGTGCCAGCAGTTTCTCCGGGAATGAGCAGTTCTTC. Its translation: CASSFSGNEQFF. The chain employs TRBV12-3 or TRBV12-4 and TRBJ2-1; D not certain. The CDR3 totals 12 residues. The V and J ends lost 3 bases and 7 bases respectively, with 7 bases between them.

This clonotype was counted only a few times. This likely comes from a read error, as the CDR3 has no conserved phenylalanine or tryptophan at its end. The J gene is TRBJ1-5, the V gene TRBV6-1; D not certain. Germline loops: CDR1 MNHNS, CDR2 SASEGT. V dropped 2 bases and J dropped 0 bases, with 17 bases sitting between them. The CDR3 runs to 18 residues. In DNA, the CDR3 is TGTGCCAGCAGTGAAATTGACTGGTACTCGGGTAGCAATCAGCCCCAGCATCTT. Protein product: CASSEIDWYSGSNQPQHL.

This clonotype has a count of ten or more. The chain is built from TRBV7-2 and TRBJ2-1; D unresolved. This CDR3 has 15 residues. V was clipped by 1 base and J by 10 bases, with 17 bases between them. Germline CDR1 and CDR2: SGHTA and FQGNSA. The chain's CDR3 is CASSLVGSREWEQFF. The CDR3 region has the DNA TGTGCCAGCAGCTTAGTGGGCAGCCGAGAATGGGAGCAGTTCTTC.

The chain employs TRBV11-3 and TRBJ2-7; the D gene is possibly TRBD1 (5 bases). This CDR3 comprises 13 residues. V dropped 8 bases and J dropped 5 bases, with 16 bases sitting between them. The germline V gene has CDR1 SGHNT and CDR2 YENEEA. CDR3 protein: CASGLVRGDEQYF. The CDR3, as DNA: TGTGCCAGCGGCCTCGTTAGGGGCGACGAGCAGTACTTC.

This clonotype was seen only a few times. The V call is TRBV5-5, the J call TRBJ1-4, with D uncertain. CDR3 size: 14 residues. CDR1 and CDR2 from the germline V gene are SGHKS and YYEKEE (reference sequence). V gave up 2 bases and J gave up 7 bases, with 12 bases separating them. The DNA of the CDR3 is TGTGCCAGCAGCTTTGATTTGAAGACTGAAAAACTGTTTTTT. It encodes CASSFDLKTEKLFF.

The V call is TRBV19, the J call TRBJ1-2, with D maybe TRBD1 (6 bases). V shed 5 bases and J shed 8 bases, with 24 bases lying between them. The V gene's germline CDR1 is LNHDA and CDR2 SQIVND (reference sequence). The CDR3 has 16 residues. CDR3 loop: CASSASGGGASEGYTF. In nucleotides, the CDR3 is TGTGCCAGTAGTGCCAGTGGAGGGGGAGCCTCAGAGGGCTACACCTTC.

This clonotype was seen only a few times. This sequence joins TRBV6-5 and TRBJ1-1; D uncertain. Germline V gives CDR1 MNHEY, CDR2 SVGAGI. This CDR3 has 13 amino acids. With 4 bases removed from V and 11 bases from J, the gap between germline ends came to 17 bases. CDR3 bases: TGTGCCAGCAGTTCCGACGGGGATTTGAGGGCTTTCTTT. Translation gives CASSSDGDLRAFF.

This clonotype has more than one count but fewer than ten. The CDR3 DNA is TGTGCCAGCAGTTACGCAGGGACCACTGAAGCTTTCTTT. Amino acid sequence: CASSYAGTTEAFF. The rearrangement links TRBV6-5 to TRBJ1-1, with D perhaps matching TRBD1 (5 bases). The length of the CDR3 is 13 residues. Germline V gene data show CDR1 as MNHEY and CDR2 as SVGAGI. V shed 2 bases and J shed 4 bases, with 8 bases lying between them.

This clonotype occurred a few times. The chain is built from TRBV4-1 and TRBJ1-4; D remains unclear. Trimming pared 2 bases from V and 12 bases from J, leaving 19 bases between. Per the germline V gene, CDR1 is MGHRA and CDR2 is YSYEKL. The CDR3 covers 15 residues. The CDR3 region is CASSQHGPREVELFF. The CDR3, as DNA: TGCGCCAGCAGCCAACACGGGCCCCGCGAAGTGGAACTGTTTTTT.